Following are 28 T cell receptor beta chains from one sample sequenced in a study of post-analysis software for immune sequencing data. Study-level points and caveats: Patients showed TRBV5-6, TRBV5-1 and TRBV20-1 among a few TRBV segments more frequent than in controls.

No antigen has been identified for these receptors. cDNA libraries for TCR beta contained unique molecular identifiers. Each CDR3 protein gets one entry after TCRdb re-called the PCR reads with MiXCR. The repertoire consists of about 770,000 distinct CDR3 sequences, with 46% occurring once and the leading ten covering 4% to 5%. The sequenced sample consisted of blood. Source of these receptors: a girl under 18 with multiple sclerosis.

CDR3: CSARDPGQGEKLFF. The CDR3 region has the DNA TGCAGTGCTAGAGACCCGGGACAGGGTGAAAAACTGTTTTTT. This chain uses TRBV20-1 with TRBJ1-4; 9 bases are a match to TRBD1. CDR1 is DFQATT, CDR2 SNEGSKA, per germline (reference sequence). J gave up 7 bases and V 0 bases, and 3 bases lay outside the gene matches. The CDR3 is made up of 14 amino acids.

This clonotype turned up a few times. The chain combines TRBV9 with TRBJ1-1; 8 nucleotides match TRBD1. After removal of 0 bases from V and 5 bases from J, the junction contained 12 bases not matched to a gene. The CDR3 totals 17 residues. CDR1 is SGDLS, CDR2 YYNGEE, per germline. The CDR3: CASSVATDRGRGTEAFF. For the CDR3, the DNA is TGTGCCAGCAGCGTAGCTACCGACAGGGGAAGAGGGACTGAAGCTTTCTTT.

This clonotype has just a few counts. This chain connects TRBV6-1 to TRBJ2-7; D call uncertain. The CDR3 is made up of 15 amino acids. CDR1 and CDR2 (germline): MNHNS, SASEGT. Trimming took 6 bases from V and 1 from J, leaving 16 bases between them. CDR3 residues: CASSPRHPPSYEQYF. The CDR3 DNA reads as TGTGCCAGCAGCCCGCGACATCCCCCATCCTACGAGCAGTACTTC.

This chain links TRBV6-6 with TRBJ2-1; 11 nucleotides match TRBD2. The CDR3 spans 15 residues. V gave up 4 bases and J gave up 7 bases; unmatched junction bases: 6. Germline values: CDR1 MNHNY, CDR2 SVGAGI (reference sequence). The CDR3 protein is CASSSVGTSGNEQFF. The CDR3 DNA follows: TGTGCCAGCAGTTCAGTCGGGACTAGCGGTAATGAGCAGTTCTTC.

This clonotype was observed a single time. This sequence joins TRBV15 and TRBJ1-4; 7 bases agree with TRBD1. This CDR3 has 15 amino acids. With V trimmed by 3 bases and J by 8 bases, 9 bases remained unmatched. Per the germline V gene, CDR1 is LNHNV and CDR2 is YYDKDF (reference sequence). The DNA for the CDR3 is TGTGCCACCAGCAGTGAACTACAGGGGAGGGAAAAACTGTTTTTT. This codes for CATSSELQGREKLFF.

This clonotype appeared a single time. The chain combines TRBV29-1 with TRBJ2-3, with TRBD2 as a possible D gene (6 bases). The CDR3 consists of 15 residues. V lost 3 bases and J 0 bases, leaving 13 bases between the germline ends. Germline loops: CDR1 SQVTM, CDR2 ANQGSEA. CDR3 DNA sequence: TGCAGCGTTGAGAGTCGACTAGTGAGCACAGATACGCAGTATTTT. Its protein product is CSVESRLVSTDTQYF.

The rearrangement links TRBV7-3 to TRBJ2-1; no firm D call. The length of the CDR3 is 14 residues. V was trimmed by 5 bases and J by 5 bases, leaving 13 bases between them. Looked up from germline, CDR1 is SGHTA and CDR2 is FQGTGA. Here the CDR3 reads CASSPPGLNNEQFF. In nucleotides, the CDR3 is TGTGCCAGCAGCCCCCCGGGTCTTAACAATGAGCAGTTCTTC.

The CDR3 DNA is TGCGCCAGCAGCTTGGGGATTCAAGTCGGCGGGTCGGTGGGCAATGAGCAGTTCTTC. As protein: CASSLGIQVGGSVGNEQFF. V usage is TRBV5-1 and J usage is TRBJ2-1, with a tentative D call TRBD2 (5 bases). The ends were cut back, 0 bases at V and 6 bases at J, with 25 bases in the middle. Looked up from germline, CDR1 is SGHRS and CDR2 is YFSETQ. This CDR3 region has 19 residues.

The V call is TRBV4-1, the J call TRBJ2-4; D is uncertain. The J call may be in error: the DNA end matches TRBJ2-7 better. The CDR3 is made up of 11 amino acids. CDR1 is MGHRA and CDR2 is YSYEKL in the germline V gene. DNA of the CDR3: TGCGCCAGCAGCCAAGAAGACGAGCAGTACTTC. It translates to CASSQEDEQYF.

The chain combines TRBV7-9 with TRBJ2-3, with 14 bases matching TRBD2. The germline V gene has CDR1 SEHNR and CDR2 FQNEAQ (reference sequence). J gave up 3 bases and V 8 bases, and 7 bases lay outside the gene matches. The CDR3 covers 16 residues. As DNA, the CDR3 is TGTGCCAGCGACCGGGGACTAGCGGGAGTTACAGATACGCAGTATTTT. It encodes CASDRGLAGVTDTQYF.

This clonotype was seen more than once but under ten times. The chain joins TRBV5-1 to TRBJ2-3, with TRBD1 matching over 7 bases. The V gene end was trimmed by 2 bases and the J gene end by 0 bases; junction bases not matched to a gene: 3. Germline CDR1 reads SGHRS; CDR2 reads YFSETQ. The CDR3 extends over 15 amino acids. CDR3 sequence reads: CASSFNRGSTDTQYF. In DNA form, the CDR3 reads TGCGCCAGCAGCTTCAACAGGGGCAGCACAGATACGCAGTATTTT.

The chain links TRBV12-3 or TRBV12-4 to TRBJ2-4; D perhaps matches TRBD2 (6 bases). Trimming left V 1 base short and J 7 bases short, with 11 bases between. The CDR3 is made up of 14 amino acids. The CDR3 region is CASSLGGGLNIQYF. CDR3 DNA: TGTGCCAGCAGTTTAGGAGGAGGGTTGAACATTCAGTACTTC.

The gene calls are TRBV9 and TRBJ1-1; D might be TRBD1 (6 bases). The CDR3 contains 15 residues. The germline CDR1 and CDR2 sequences are SGDLS and YYNGEE. V was clipped by 4 bases and J by 3 bases, with 16 bases between them. The DNA of the CDR3 is TGTGCCAGCAGCTACCTGAAGGCAGGGGACACTGAAGCTTTCTTT. This codes for CASSYLKAGDTEAFF.

The gene calls are TRBV27 and TRBJ2-7; D not certain. Per germline, CDR1 MNHEY and CDR2 SMNVEV (reference sequence). V gave up 6 bases and J gave up 1 base, with 16 bases separating them. The length of the CDR3 is 15 residues. The chain's CDR3 is CASSPTPTLSYEQYF. DNA of the CDR3: TGTGCCAGCAGCCCAACCCCGACTCTTTCCTACGAGCAGTACTTC.

This clonotype turned up a few times. The chain couples TRBV4-1 to TRBJ2-4; 11 bases line up with TRBD2. The J call is doubtful: the DNA matches TRBJ2-7 better. Germline CDR1 is MGHRA and CDR2 is YSYEKL. The CDR3 has 15 amino acids. Here the CDR3 DNA reads TGCGCCAGCAGCTACGGGGTAGCGGGAGGGTACGAGCAGTACTTC. Translation gives CASSYGVAGGYEQYF.

The chain carries TRBV12-3 or TRBV12-4 and TRBJ1-1; D possibly corresponds to TRBD1 (5 bases). CDR3 length: 14 residues. Trimming removed 3 bases at V and 1 base at J, with 9 bases between. The CDR3 sequence is CASSFTGSNTEAFF. The CDR3 DNA follows: TGTGCCAGCAGTTTCACAGGTTCGAACACTGAAGCTTTCTTT.

The rearrangement links TRBV12-3 or TRBV12-4 to TRBJ1-4; 7 bases fit TRBD1. The CDR3 contains 15 residues. V was clipped by 6 bases and J by 6 bases; unmatched bases: 10. The CDR3 loop reads CASRPTGYGDEKLFF. CDR3 DNA: TGTGCCAGCAGGCCGACAGGGTACGGGGATGAAAAACTGTTTTTT.

The chain has TRBV5-1 and TRBJ2-1; 10 bases agree with TRBD2. J was trimmed by 10 bases and V by 4 bases; bases with no gene match: 14. Germline V lookup: CDR1 SGHRS, CDR2 YFSETQ. The CDR3 totals 16 residues. The CDR3 nucleotides read TGCGCCAGCAGCCACGAGGCTAGCGGGAGCGTCGGGGAGCAGTTCTTC. Translated: CASSHEASGSVGEQFF. Drawing the rest from reference TRBV5-1 and TRBJ2-1, the complete variable domain is KAGVTQTPRYLIKTRGQQVTLSCSPISGHRSVSWYQQTPGQGLQFLFEYFSETQRNKGNFPGRFSGRQFSNSRSEMNVSTLELGDSALYLCASSHEASGSVGEQFFGPGTRLTVL.

Note on this clonotype: A clone one base away is much larger, so this may be a read error. J is TRBJ1-1 and V is TRBV29-1, with no clear D. CDR1 is SQVTM and CDR2 is ANQGSEA in the germline V gene. This CDR3 is built from 11 residues. Trimming removed 3 bases at V and 1 base at J, with 3 bases between. The CDR3 nucleotides are TGCAGCGTTGACAGGAACACTGAAGCTTTCTTT. It yields the protein CSVDRNTEAFF.

CDR3 DNA: TGCAGTGCTAGCGGGGAGCACTACAATGAGCAGTTCTTC. Translated, it gives CSASGEHYNEQFF. J is TRBJ2-1 and V is TRBV20-1, with D tentatively TRBD2 (5 bases). Germline V gives CDR1 DFQATT, CDR2 SNEGSKA (reference sequence). V lost 3 bases, J lost 3 bases, and 9 bases lay in between. This CDR3 comprises 13 residues.

The V call is TRBV29-1, the J call TRBJ2-1; 8 nucleotides match TRBD1. The CDR3 totals 11 residues. Germline V gene data show CDR1 as SQVTM and CDR2 as ANQGSEA. Trimming at V came to 7 bases and at J to 8 bases, leaving 4 bases not matched to a gene. The CDR3 nucleotides read TGCAGCGAGGGACAGGTGCATGAGCAGTTCTTC. Translated, it gives CSEGQVHEQFF.

The table lists this clonotype with a count of one. The chain combines TRBV10-3 with TRBJ2-7; 7 nucleotides align to TRBD1. The CDR3 totals 14 residues. V gave up 0 bases and J gave up 5 bases; unmatched junction bases: 4. Germline loops: CDR1 ENHRY, CDR2 SYGVKD. In nucleotides, the CDR3 is TGTGCCATCAGTGAGTCGTACAGGGGCCACGAGCAGTACTTC. Its translation: CAISESYRGHEQYF.

The genes are TRBV15 and TRBJ2-1, with TRBD2 matching over 14 bases. Trimming removed 2 bases from V and 8 bases from J; junction bases left unmatched: 5. CDR1 is LNHNV, CDR2 YYDKDF, per germline (reference sequence). The CDR3 covers 16 residues. The CDR3 protein is CATSRRGLAGVDEQFF. The CDR3 nucleotides read TGTGCCACCAGCAGAAGGGGACTAGCGGGAGTGGATGAGCAGTTCTTC.

This clonotype was recorded a few times. The chain joins TRBV7-8 to TRBJ2-6, with D maybe TRBD2 (5 bases). Trimming took 10 bases from V and 0 from J, leaving 19 bases between them. Germline lookup yields CDR1 SGHVS and CDR2 FQNEAQ. The CDR3 length is 17 residues. The CDR3 protein is CATHTEGGRSGANVLTF. CDR3 DNA: TGTGCCACTCACACCGAGGGCGGGCGCTCTGGGGCCAACGTCCTGACTTTC.

The chain employs TRBV29-1 and TRBJ2-7, with D perhaps assigned TRBD1 or TRBD2 (5 bases each). V was clipped by 6 bases and J by 3 bases, with 15 bases between them. This CDR3 contains 13 residues. Germline V CDR1 and CDR2: SQVTM, ANQGSEA. The CDR3 region has the DNA TGCAGCGTACATACCGGGACGGGCTACGAGCAGTACTTC. Residues: CSVHTGTGYEQYF.

V is TRBV28 and J is TRBJ2-7, with 11 positions matching TRBD1. The J call may be wrong; the DNA end is better matched by TRBJ2-5. This CDR3 region has 18 residues. Germline CDR1 MDHEN, CDR2 SYDVKM. The CDR3 sequence: CASRKTPRDRGSQETQYF. CDR3 sequence (DNA): TGTGCCAGCAGAAAGACACCCCGGGACAGGGGGTCACAAGAGACCCAGTACTTC.

The gene calls are TRBV29-1 and TRBJ1-2; D not certain. The germline gives CDR1 SQVTM, CDR2 ANQGSEA. This CDR3 contains 12 residues. V dropped 6 bases and J dropped 6 bases, with 14 bases sitting between them. In DNA, the CDR3 is TGCAGCGTGGAAAGGCGGGCAGATGGCTACACCTTC. This sequence encodes CSVERRADGYTF.

This clonotype appeared once. The chain combines TRBV20-1 with TRBJ2-1; either TRBD1 or TRBD2 may fit D (5 bases each). V lost 5 bases to trimming and J lost 0 bases, with 23 bases between them. Looked up from germline, CDR1 is DFQATT and CDR2 is SNEGSKA (reference sequence). The CDR3 consists of 18 residues. DNA of the CDR3: TGCAGTGCTCGCCCAAGAGGGAACAGGCGACCCTCCTACAATGAGCAGTTCTTC. Translation gives CSARPRGNRRPSYNEQFF.